Following are 22 T cell receptor beta chains from one sample sequenced in a study of blood T cell repertoires in COVID-19. Using immunoSEQ multiplex PCR, the repertoire was profiled, and TCRdb retains in-frame clones only, with some absent. The sample has more than 95,000 clones, approximately 85% seen once. Source material: peripheral blood. These receptors all stem from a woman older than 75 with acute or convalescent COVID-19.

The chain is built from TRBV27 and TRBJ1-2; maybe TRBD1 (5 bases). The CDR3 is 15 residues long. Germline loops: CDR1 MNHEY, CDR2 SMNVEV (reference sequence). Between the trimmed V and J ends, which lost 3 bases and 0 bases, there was a span of 11 bases. The CDR3 coding sequence is TGTGCCAGCAGTTTTGGTCAGGGCACTAACTATGGCTACACCTTC. Protein sequence: CASSFGQGTNYGYTF.

The chain joins TRBV7-9 to TRBJ1-4; D unclear. From germline, CDR1 is SEHNR and CDR2 FQNEAQ (reference sequence). The CDR3 runs to 13 residues. Trimming took off 3 bases at V and 5 bases at J, with 7 bases between the two ends. The CDR3, as DNA: TGTGCCAGCAGCTTCTCGGGAAATGAAAAACTGTTTTTT. As protein: CASSFSGNEKLFF.

This rearrangement joins TRBV3-1 (or the pseudogene TRBV3-2) to TRBJ2-1; 10 nucleotides match TRBD1. CDR1 and CDR2 from the germline V gene are LGHDT and YNNKEL (reference sequence). There are 16 residues in the CDR3. Unmatched junction bases numbered 8, after V lost 5 bases and J lost 4 bases. The CDR3 DNA reads TGTGCCAGCAGCTCGTACGACAGGGGGCATTACAATGAGCAGTTCTTC. As protein: CASSSYDRGHYNEQFF.

The chain employs TRBV5-1 and TRBJ2-1; TRBD1 matches at 7 bases. In germline, CDR1 is SGHRS, CDR2 YFSETQ. V gave up 7 bases and J gave up 0 bases; unmatched junction bases: 1. This CDR3 region has 13 residues. The chain's CDR3 is CASGDSSYNEQFF. CDR3 nucleotide sequence: TGCGCCAGCGGGGACAGCTCCTACAATGAGCAGTTCTTC.

The CDR3 DNA is TGTGCCAGCAGCCAAGACAGGGGGGCCAGCACAGATACGCAGTATTTT. This sequence encodes CASSQDRGASTDTQYF. The chain uses TRBV3-1 (or the pseudogene TRBV3-2) and TRBJ2-3, with a possible D match to TRBD1 (7 bases). In germline, CDR1 is LGHDT, CDR2 YNNKEL (reference sequence). The V end lost 0 bases, the J end lost 0 bases, and 10 bases lay between the germline ends. This CDR3 is 16 amino acids long.

The J gene is TRBJ2-1, the V gene TRBV10-2; 9 nucleotides line up with TRBD2. Germline lookup yields CDR1 WSHSY and CDR2 SAAADI. The CDR3 is 14 residues long. V gave up 6 bases and J gave up 5 bases; unmatched junction bases: 5. CDR3 in DNA: TGCGCCAGCAGATCGGCGGGGGGGGACAATGAGCAGTTCTTC. It codes for CASRSAGGDNEQFF.

The rearrangement joins TRBV29-1 to TRBJ2-5; D possibly corresponds to TRBD1 (5 bases). The CDR3 runs to 16 residues. Germline CDR1 reads SQVTM; CDR2 reads ANQGSEA. The V gene lost 7 bases and the J gene lost 2 bases, with 23 bases spanning the gap. The chain's CDR3 is CSAPSSYTGTQETQYF. For the CDR3, the DNA is TGCAGCGCCCCATCCAGTTATACAGGCACGCAAGAGACCCAGTACTTC.

The rearrangement links TRBV18 to TRBJ2-7; a weak D match, TRBD2 (5 bases). The CDR3 extends over 15 amino acids. Germline V CDR1 and CDR2: KGHSH, LQKENI. Trimming took off 1 base at V and 6 bases at J, with 16 bases between the two ends. For the CDR3, the DNA is TGTGCCAGCTCACCACAAAGTAGTCGAGGGAGCGAGCAGTACGTC. It translates to CASSPQSSRGSEQYV.

This chain connects TRBV3-1 (or the pseudogene TRBV3-2) to TRBJ1-1, with TRBD1 identical over 7 bases. The CDR3 is 15 residues long. The germline V gene has CDR1 LGHDT and CDR2 YNNKEL (reference sequence). With V trimmed by 1 base and J by 3 bases, 5 bases remained unmatched. CDR3 DNA sequence: TGTGCCAGCAGCCAAGCACGACAGGGACACACTGAAGCTTTCTTT. Translation gives CASSQARQGHTEAFF.

The chain has TRBV3-1 (or the pseudogene TRBV3-2) and TRBJ2-7; D possibly corresponds to TRBD2 (6 bases). Germline assignment: CDR1 LGHDT and CDR2 YNNKEL (reference sequence). Trimming removed 1 base at V and 2 bases at J, with 9 bases between. The CDR3 has 14 amino acids. The CDR3 here is CASSQVGRTYEQYF. The CDR3 DNA reads as TGTGCCAGCAGCCAAGTAGGGAGGACCTACGAGCAGTACTTC.

The rearrangement uses TRBV28 and TRBJ2-1, with TRBD1 as a possible D gene (6 bases). The length of the CDR3 is 13 residues. The V gene lost 3 bases and the J gene lost 4 bases, with 7 bases spanning the gap. CDR1 and CDR2 (germline): MDHEN, SYDVKM. The CDR3 region has the DNA TGTGCCAGCAGTTTGGACAGTTACAATGAGCAGTTCTTC. It specifies CASSLDSYNEQFF. Full variable domain (remainder filled in from reference TRBV28 and TRBJ2-1): DVKVTQSSRYLVKRTGEKVFLECVQDMDHENMFWYRQDPGLGLRLIYFSYDVKMKEKGDIPEGYSVSREKKERFSLILESASTNQTSMYLCASSLDSYNEQFFGPGTRLTVL.

The chain uses TRBV6-5 and TRBJ1-1, with D tentatively TRBD1 (6 bases). Germline V gene sequence: CDR1 MNHEY, CDR2 SVGAGI. With 8 bases removed from V and 1 base from J, the gap between germline ends came to 17 bases. This CDR3 region has 15 residues. This chain's CDR3 is CASWGRGAANTEAFF. CDR3 DNA sequence: TGTGCCAGCTGGGGGAGGGGGGCGGCGAACACTGAAGCTTTCTTT.

The chain is built from TRBV6-5 and TRBJ1-2; D uncertain. Germline values: CDR1 MNHEY, CDR2 SVGAGI. V was shortened by 7 bases and J by 6 bases, with 18 bases between the two germline ends. The CDR3 is 14 amino acids. The CDR3 region is CASTSLAGSHGYTF. The CDR3 DNA is TGTGCCAGCACATCTCTGGCCGGGTCTCATGGCTACACCTTC.

J is TRBJ1-2 and V is TRBV7-9; possible D gene TRBD1, 6 bases. The germline V and J ends were trimmed by 4 bases and 7 bases, with 19 bases remaining between them. There are 15 residues in the CDR3. CDR1 and CDR2 (germline): SEHNR, FQNEAQ (reference sequence). Here the CDR3 reads CASSSRKGGDRGYTF. The CDR3 DNA reads TGTGCCAGCAGCTCCCGGAAAGGGGGTGATCGTGGCTACACCTTC.

This clone appeared a few times. V usage is TRBV13 and J usage is TRBJ1-2; 10 nucleotides match TRBD1. Germline V lookup: CDR1 PRHDT, CDR2 FYEKMQ (reference sequence). With 7 bases clipped from V and 7 bases from J, the junction kept 9 bases outside the gene matches. CDR3 length: 14 residues. CDR3 sequence: CASTPGQGTFGYTF. CDR3 sequence (DNA): TGTGCCAGCACCCCGGGACAGGGGACGTTTGGCTACACCTTC. The full variable domain, completed using reference TRBV13 and TRBJ1-2, is AAGVIQSPRHLIKEKRETATLKCYPIPRHDTVYWYQQGPGQDPQFLISFYEKMQSDKGSIPDRFSAQQFSDYHSELNMSSLELGDSALYFCASTPGQGTFGYTFGSGTRLTVV.

The rearrangement uses TRBV6-5 and TRBJ1-1; TRBD1 is a possible D gene (6 bases). This CDR3 comprises 13 residues. Germline lookup yields CDR1 MNHEY and CDR2 SVGAGI. V shed 6 bases and J shed 3 bases, with 11 bases lying between them. CDR3 nucleotides: TGTGCCAGCAGCGTGAAGGGGGACACTGAAGCTTTCTTT. This encodes CASSVKGDTEAFF.

V gene TRBV5-1 combines with J gene TRBJ2-1, with 11 bases that match TRBD2. CDR3 size: 16 residues. With V trimmed by 4 bases and J by 2 bases, 5 bases remained unmatched. CDR1 and CDR2 from the germline V gene are SGHRS and YFSETQ. DNA for the CDR3: TGCGCCAGCAGCCCCTTTAGCGGGGGGGCCTACAATGAGCAGTTCTTC. It encodes CASSPFSGGAYNEQFF.

The chain employs TRBV7-2 and TRBJ1-2; D perhaps matches TRBD1 (5 bases). CDR3 length: 16 amino acids. The V and J ends lost 4 bases and 3 bases respectively, with 18 bases between them. CDR1 SGHTA and CDR2 FQGNSA come from the germline V gene. CDR3 in DNA: TGTGCCAGCAGCTCTCCCCTGCAGGGTGTTGACTATGGCTACACCTTC. Its protein is CASSSPLQGVDYGYTF. Looking up the rest from reference TRBV7-2 and TRBJ1-2 gives the full variable domain: GAGVSQSPSNKVTEKGKDVELRCDPISGHTALYWYRQSLGQGLEFLIYFQGNSAPDKSGLPSDRFSAERTGGSVSTLTIQRTQQEDSAVYLCASSSPLQGVDYGYTFGSGTRLTVV.

J is TRBJ2-1 and V is TRBV4-2; 7 nucleotides agree with TRBD2. The CDR3 length is 20 residues. Germline V CDR1 and CDR2: LGHNA, YNFKEQ. V trimming: 1 base; J trimming: 0 bases; junction bases outside the gene matches: 15. CDR3 sequence reads: CASSQVSAGVPGSSYNEQFF. The CDR3 DNA is TGTGCCAGCAGCCAAGTATCCGCGGGGGTCCCGGGGAGCTCCTACAATGAGCAGTTCTTC.

The chain uses TRBV4-3 and TRBJ1-2; tentative D call: TRBD1 (5 bases). V was shortened by 0 bases and J by 5 bases, with 10 bases between the two germline ends. This CDR3 spans 14 amino acids. Germline values: CDR1 LGHNA, CDR2 YSLEER. CDR3 residues: CASSQESRTYGYTF. CDR3 nucleotides: TGCGCCAGCAGCCAAGAGTCGAGGACATATGGCTACACCTTC.

V gene TRBV13 combines with J gene TRBJ1-4; a possible D gene is TRBD1 (5 bases). The CDR3 extends over 14 amino acids. Between the trimmed V and J ends, which lost 4 bases and 1 base, there was a span of 7 bases. The germline CDR1 and CDR2 sequences are PRHDT and FYEKMQ (reference sequence). CDR3 nucleotides: TGTGCCAGCAGCTCAGGGAGAACTAATGAAAAACTGTTTTTT. Amino acids: CASSSGRTNEKLFF. Full variable domain (rest looked up from reference TRBV13 and TRBJ1-4): AAGVIQSPRHLIKEKRETATLKCYPIPRHDTVYWYQQGPGQDPQFLISFYEKMQSDKGSIPDRFSAQQFSDYHSELNMSSLELGDSALYFCASSSGRTNEKLFFGSGTQLSVL.

The chain couples TRBV18 to TRBJ1-6; 7 bases match TRBD1. The CDR3 is 14 residues long. The germline CDR1 and CDR2 sequences are KGHSH and LQKENI. V was pared by 8 bases and J by 5 bases, with 6 bases of the junction left unmatched. CDR3 in amino acids: CASLRDRDNSPLHF. The CDR3 nucleotides read TGTGCCAGCCTCCGAGACAGGGATAATTCACCCCTCCACTTT.